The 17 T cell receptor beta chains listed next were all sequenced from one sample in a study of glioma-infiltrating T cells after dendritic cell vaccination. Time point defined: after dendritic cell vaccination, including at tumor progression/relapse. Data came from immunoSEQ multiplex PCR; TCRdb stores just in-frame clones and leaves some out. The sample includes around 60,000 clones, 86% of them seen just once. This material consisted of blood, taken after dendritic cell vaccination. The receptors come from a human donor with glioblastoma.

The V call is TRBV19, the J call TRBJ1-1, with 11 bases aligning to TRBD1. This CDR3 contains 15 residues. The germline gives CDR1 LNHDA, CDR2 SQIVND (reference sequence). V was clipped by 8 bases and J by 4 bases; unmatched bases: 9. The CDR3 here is CASQRTGTGGTEAFF. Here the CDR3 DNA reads TGTGCCAGTCAGCGGACCGGGACAGGGGGCACTGAAGCTTTCTTT.

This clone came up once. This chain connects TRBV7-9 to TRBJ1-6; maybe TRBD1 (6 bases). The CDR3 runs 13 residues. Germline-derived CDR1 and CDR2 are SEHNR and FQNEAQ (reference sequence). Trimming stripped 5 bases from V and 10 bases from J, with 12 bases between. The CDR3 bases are TGTGCCAGCAGCACCACAGGGAACTCACCCCTCCACTTT. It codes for CASSTTGNSPLHF. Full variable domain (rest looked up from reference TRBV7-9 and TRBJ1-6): DTGVSQNPRHKITKRGQNVTFRCDPISEHNRLYWYRQTLGQGPEFLTYFQNEAQLEKSRLLSDRFSAERPKGSFSTLEIQRTEQGDSAMYLCASSTTGNSPLHFGNGTRLTVT.

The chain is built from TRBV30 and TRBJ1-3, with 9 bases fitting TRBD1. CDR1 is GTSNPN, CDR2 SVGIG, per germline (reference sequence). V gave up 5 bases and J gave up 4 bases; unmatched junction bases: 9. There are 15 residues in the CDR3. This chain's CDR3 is CAWGTRTGAGNTIYF. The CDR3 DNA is TGTGCCTGGGGAACCCGGACAGGGGCCGGAAACACCATATATTTT.

CDR3 region: CASSLSVTDTQYF. DNA of the CDR3: TGTGCCAGCAGCTTGTCGGTCACAGATACGCAGTATTTT. The rearrangement joins TRBV7-2 to TRBJ2-3, with unresolved D. V lost 3 bases, J lost 2 bases, and 6 bases lay in between. CDR3 length: 13 amino acids. Germline V gene data show CDR1 as SGHTA and CDR2 as FQGNSA.

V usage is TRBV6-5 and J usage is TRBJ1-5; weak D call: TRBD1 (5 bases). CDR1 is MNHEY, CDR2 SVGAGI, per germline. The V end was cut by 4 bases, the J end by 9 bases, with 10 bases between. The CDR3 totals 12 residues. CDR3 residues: CASSSPGGPQHF. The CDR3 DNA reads TGTGCCAGCAGTTCTCCCGGGGGGCCCCAGCATTTT.

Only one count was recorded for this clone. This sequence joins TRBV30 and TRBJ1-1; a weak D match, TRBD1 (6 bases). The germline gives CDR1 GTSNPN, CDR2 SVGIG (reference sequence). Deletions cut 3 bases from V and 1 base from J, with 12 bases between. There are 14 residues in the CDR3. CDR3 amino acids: CAWRMDSENTEAFF. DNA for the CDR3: TGTGCCTGGAGGATGGACAGCGAGAACACTGAAGCTTTCTTT.

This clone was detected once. For the CDR3, the DNA is TGTGCCAGCACCCCCCTTGTGGGCCATGGCTACACCTTC. This sequence encodes CASTPLVGHGYTF. The rearrangement uses TRBV7-7 and TRBJ1-2, with unresolved D. The V gene lost 7 bases and the J gene lost 6 bases, with 15 bases spanning the gap. CDR3 length: 13 residues. Germline V gives CDR1 SSHAT, CDR2 FNYEAQ (reference sequence).

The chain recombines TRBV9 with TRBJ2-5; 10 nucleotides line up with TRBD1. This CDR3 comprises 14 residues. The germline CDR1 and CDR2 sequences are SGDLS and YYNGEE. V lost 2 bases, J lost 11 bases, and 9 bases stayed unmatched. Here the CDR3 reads CASSVDRGLGEQYF. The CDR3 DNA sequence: TGTGCCAGCAGCGTTGACAGGGGGCTGGGAGAGCAGTACTTC. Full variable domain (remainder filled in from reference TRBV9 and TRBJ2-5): DSGVTQTPKHLITATGQRVTLRCSPRSGDLSVYWYQQSLDQGLQFLIQYYNGEERAKGNILERFSAQQFPDLHSELNLSSLELGDSALYFCASSVDRGLGEQYFGPGTRLLVL.

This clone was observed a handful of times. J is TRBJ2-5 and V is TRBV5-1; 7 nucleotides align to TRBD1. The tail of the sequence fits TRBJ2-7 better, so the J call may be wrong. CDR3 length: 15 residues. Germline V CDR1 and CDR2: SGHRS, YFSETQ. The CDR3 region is CASSLGLGTEGEQYF. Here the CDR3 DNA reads TGCGCCAGCAGCTTGGGACTCGGGACAGAAGGCGAGCAGTACTTC.

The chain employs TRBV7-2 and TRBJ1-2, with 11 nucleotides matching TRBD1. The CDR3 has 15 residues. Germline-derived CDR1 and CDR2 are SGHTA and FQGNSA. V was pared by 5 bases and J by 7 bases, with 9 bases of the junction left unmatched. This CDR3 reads CASSPRTGGGGGYTF. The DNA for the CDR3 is TGTGCCAGCAGCCCTCGGACAGGGGGCGGGGGTGGCTACACCTTC.

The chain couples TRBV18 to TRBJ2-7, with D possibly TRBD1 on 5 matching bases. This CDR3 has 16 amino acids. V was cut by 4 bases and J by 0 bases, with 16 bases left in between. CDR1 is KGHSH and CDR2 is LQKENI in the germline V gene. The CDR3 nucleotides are TGTGCCAGCTCACGATGGCCCCCACAGGACTCCTACGAGCAGTACTTC. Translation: CASSRWPPQDSYEQYF.

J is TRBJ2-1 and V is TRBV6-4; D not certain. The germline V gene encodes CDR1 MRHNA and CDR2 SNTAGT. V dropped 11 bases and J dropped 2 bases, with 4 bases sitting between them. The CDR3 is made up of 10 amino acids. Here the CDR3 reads CALTYNEQFF. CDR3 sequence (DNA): TGTGCCCTTACCTACAATGAGCAGTTCTTC.

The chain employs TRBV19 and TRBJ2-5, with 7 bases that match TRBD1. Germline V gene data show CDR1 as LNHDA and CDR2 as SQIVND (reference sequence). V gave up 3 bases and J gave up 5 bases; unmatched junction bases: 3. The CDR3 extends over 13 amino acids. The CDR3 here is CASSMTGSETQYF. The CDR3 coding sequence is TGTGCCAGTAGTATGACAGGGTCGGAGACCCAGTACTTC.

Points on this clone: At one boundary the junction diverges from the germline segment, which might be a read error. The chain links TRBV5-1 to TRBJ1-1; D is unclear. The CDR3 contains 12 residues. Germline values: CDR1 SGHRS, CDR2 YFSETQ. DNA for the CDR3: TGTGCCAGCACTCAGTCGGGGACTGAAGCTTTCTTT. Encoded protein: CASTQSGTEAFF.

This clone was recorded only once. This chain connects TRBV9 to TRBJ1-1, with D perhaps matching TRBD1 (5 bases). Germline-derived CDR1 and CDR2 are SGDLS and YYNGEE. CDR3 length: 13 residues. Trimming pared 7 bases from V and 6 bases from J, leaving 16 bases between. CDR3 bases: TGTGCCAGCTCGACTGGGGACTCCCCTGAAGCTTTCTTT. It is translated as CASSTGDSPEAFF.

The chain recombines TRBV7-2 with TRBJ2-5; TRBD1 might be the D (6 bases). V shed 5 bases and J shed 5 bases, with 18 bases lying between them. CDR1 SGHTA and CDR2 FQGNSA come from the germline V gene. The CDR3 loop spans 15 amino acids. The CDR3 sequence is CASSQGQRGRETQYF. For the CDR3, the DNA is TGTGCCAGCAGCCAAGGACAGCGCGGAAGGGAGACCCAGTACTTC.

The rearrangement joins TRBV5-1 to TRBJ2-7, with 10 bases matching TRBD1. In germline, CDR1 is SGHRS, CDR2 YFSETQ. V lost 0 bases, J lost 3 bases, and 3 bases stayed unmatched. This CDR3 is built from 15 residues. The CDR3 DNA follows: TGCGCCAGCAGCTTGGCGACAGGGGGCAACTACGAGCAGTACTTC. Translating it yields CASSLATGGNYEQYF. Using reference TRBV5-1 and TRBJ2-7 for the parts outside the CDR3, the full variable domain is KAGVTQTPRYLIKTRGQQVTLSCSPISGHRSVSWYQQTPGQGLQFLFEYFSETQRNKGNFPGRFSGRQFSNSRSEMNVSTLELGDSALYLCASSLATGGNYEQYFGPGTRLTVT.